These 25 T cell receptor beta chains were sequenced from one sample in a study of blood T cell repertoires in COVID-19. The repertoire was sequenced with immunoSEQ multiplex PCR; TCRdb's copy has only in-frame clones and lacks some. Here the sample spans under 200,000 clones, around nine tenths being singletons. Material for sequencing was peripheral blood. The receptors come from a man aged 65-85 years with acute or convalescent COVID-19.

This sequence joins TRBV11-3 and TRBJ2-5, with a weak D call TRBD1 (6 bases). This CDR3 spans 13 amino acids. Germline assignment: CDR1 SGHNT and CDR2 YENEEA. Trimming stripped 4 bases from V and 1 base from J, with 7 bases between. CDR3 sequence: CASSWTAQETQYF. The DNA of the CDR3 is TGTGCCAGCAGCTGGACAGCCCAAGAGACCCAGTACTTC.

The rearrangement uses TRBV6-5 and TRBJ2-7, with a weak D call TRBD1 (5 bases). CDR3 length: 12 residues. Per the germline V gene, CDR1 is MNHEY and CDR2 is SVGAGI. V gave up 6 bases and J gave up 7 bases, with 13 bases separating them. Here the CDR3 DNA reads TGTGCCAGCAGCCTTAACAGGAAAGAGCAGTACTTC. Its protein is CASSLNRKEQYF.

The genes are TRBV11-2 and TRBJ1-6; 7 bases are shared with TRBD1. The germline gives CDR1 SGHAT, CDR2 FQNNGV. CDR3 length equals 16 residues. The trim removed 7 bases at V and 3 bases at J, leaving 9 bases unmatched. CDR3 coding DNA: TGTGCCAGCACCGAAAGGACAGGACTCTATAATTCACCCCTCCACTTT. Translation gives CASTERTGLYNSPLHF.

The chain uses TRBV6-5 and TRBJ2-2; 7 bases align to TRBD1. Germline V CDR1 and CDR2: MNHEY, SVGAGI. The CDR3 runs 13 residues. V lost 6 bases and J lost 6; bases outside the gene matches: 4. CDR3 DNA sequence: TGTGCCAGCAGCGGAGACAGGGCCGGGGAGCTGTTTTTT. This sequence encodes CASSGDRAGELFF.

The chain joins TRBV3-1 (or the pseudogene TRBV3-2) to TRBJ1-1, with a weak D call TRBD1 (5 bases). The CDR3 is 12 residues long. CDR1 is LGHDT, CDR2 YNNKEL, per germline (reference sequence). V was pared by 5 bases and J by 6 bases, with 10 bases between. The CDR3 DNA reads TGTGCCAGCAGCTTTGAGACAGCTGAAGCTTTCTTT. It is translated as CASSFETAEAFF.

The V gene is TRBV2, the J gene TRBJ1-5; D unresolved. This CDR3 region has 12 residues. Per germline, CDR1 SNHLY and CDR2 FYNNEI. V was cut by 5 bases and J by 5 bases, with 7 bases left in between. The CDR3 nucleotides are TGTGCCAGCAGTATAAATTATCAGCCCCAGCATTTT. This gives the protein CASSINYQPQHF.

This clone has more than one count but fewer than ten. The chain uses TRBV4-1 and TRBJ1-2, with a weak D call TRBD1 (6 bases). Trimming cost V 1 base and J 4 bases, with 10 bases left between them. CDR3 length: 14 residues. Germline V gene sequence: CDR1 MGHRA, CDR2 YSYEKL. The CDR3 sequence: CASSQGGGGYGYTF. CDR3 coding DNA: TGCGCCAGCAGCCAAGGAGGGGGTGGCTATGGCTACACCTTC.

V gene TRBV4-1 combines with J gene TRBJ2-1, with D tentatively TRBD2 (6 bases). Trimming pared 6 bases from V and 8 bases from J, leaving 14 bases between. This CDR3 is built from 13 residues. Germline loops: CDR1 MGHRA, CDR2 YSYEKL. CDR3 protein: CASRLTSTDEQFF. The CDR3 nucleotides read TGCGCCAGCAGGCTTACTAGCACCGATGAGCAGTTCTTC.

This clone was recorded once. The chain has TRBV5-5 and TRBJ1-5; unclear D gene. Germline V gives CDR1 SGHKS, CDR2 YYEKEE (reference sequence). V lost 4 bases to trimming and J lost 6 bases, with 17 bases between them. This CDR3 region has 15 residues. The CDR3 nucleotides read TGTGCCAGCAGCGGACTAGTCGGGGTAGGTCAGCCCCAGCATTTT. Translation: CASSGLVGVGQPQHF.

The rearrangement uses TRBV3-1 (or the pseudogene TRBV3-2) and TRBJ1-2; 8 nucleotides align to TRBD1. Losses at the gene ends were 2 bases for V and 6 bases for J; bases not matched to a gene: 8. Germline V CDR1 and CDR2: LGHDT, YNNKEL (reference sequence). CDR3 length: 15 amino acids. CDR3 region: CASSQLDRVGDGYTF. The DNA of the CDR3 is TGTGCCAGCAGCCAATTGGACAGGGTTGGGGATGGCTACACCTTC.

This clone occurred a few times. V is TRBV10-3 and J is TRBJ2-7; 8 bases map to TRBD2. J gave up 3 bases and V 5 bases, and 12 bases lay outside the gene matches. CDR3 length: 16 residues. Germline loops: CDR1 ENHRY, CDR2 SYGVKD. The CDR3 here is CAISNLSRGDIYEQYF. The CDR3 region has the DNA TGTGCCATCAGTAATTTATCGCGGGGGGATATCTACGAGCAGTACTTC.

The table lists this clone with a few counts. This chain uses TRBV24-1 with TRBJ2-2, with TRBD2 matching 9 bases. The CDR3 is made up of 15 amino acids. V gave up 4 bases and J gave up 3 bases; unmatched junction bases: 2. The germline gives CDR1 KGHDR, CDR2 SFDVKD. The CDR3 region is CATSDLAGYTGELFF. DNA for the CDR3: TGTGCCACCAGTGACCTAGCGGGGTACACCGGGGAGCTGTTTTTT.

This rearrangement joins TRBV5-4 to TRBJ1-5, with 7 positions matching TRBD1. Unmatched junction bases numbered 3, after V lost 2 bases and J lost 4 bases. The CDR3 has 14 residues. Germline V gives CDR1 SGHNT, CDR2 YYREEE (reference sequence). The CDR3 DNA reads as TGTGCCAGCAGCTTCGGGACAGATAATCAGCCCCAGCATTTT. Translating gives CASSFGTDNQPQHF.

V gene TRBV30 combines with J gene TRBJ2-1; 9 positions agree with TRBD1. V dropped 1 base and J dropped 6; count of bases not matched to a gene: 4. Germline CDR1 and CDR2: GTSNPN and SVGIG (reference sequence). The length of the CDR3 is 14 residues. The CDR3 is CAWSAQGAPNEQFF. The CDR3 region has the DNA TGTGCCTGGAGTGCACAGGGGGCTCCCAATGAGCAGTTCTTC.

The chain has TRBV18 and TRBJ1-3; 7 bases are a match to TRBD1. Trimming cost V 4 bases and J 10 bases; bases outside gene matches: 13. The CDR3 is made up of 15 amino acids. The germline CDR1 and CDR2 sequences are KGHSH and LQKENI. CDR3 DNA sequence: TGTGCCAGCTCACAGGGGGCCACCCCTCAGGGAACCATATATTTT. The encoded protein is CASSQGATPQGTIYF.

This clone was seen only once. The chain combines TRBV7-2 with TRBJ2-3; 10 positions agree with TRBD2. Trimming at V came to 4 bases and at J to 5 bases, leaving 9 bases not matched to a gene. CDR3 length: 16 residues. From germline, CDR1 is SGHTA and CDR2 FQGNSA. CDR3 DNA: TGTGCCAGCAGCTCGATTGGGACTAGCGTTCGAGATACGCAGTATTTT. Its protein product is CASSSIGTSVRDTQYF.

The rearrangement links TRBV9 to TRBJ2-5; 11 bases fit TRBD1. The V and J ends lost 3 bases and 4 bases, in that order; junction bases with no gene match: 5. The CDR3 covers 15 residues. The V gene's germline CDR1 is SGDLS and CDR2 YYNGEE. CDR3 protein: CASSGAGTGGETQYF. As DNA, the CDR3 is TGTGCCAGCAGCGGAGCGGGGACAGGGGGAGAGACCCAGTACTTC.

Only one count was recorded for this clone. The CDR3 DNA sequence: TGTGCCAGCAGCTCCCCGGACAGTTCTAACTATGGCTACACCTTC. Translating it yields CASSSPDSSNYGYTF. This chain connects TRBV7-9 to TRBJ1-2; weak D call: TRBD1 (6 bases). V was clipped by 4 bases and J by 0 bases, with 12 bases between them. CDR3 length equals 15 residues. Germline V gene lookup returns CDR1 SEHNR and CDR2 FQNEAQ (reference sequence). The full variable domain, in which reference TRBV7-9 and TRBJ1-2 provide the parts outside the CDR3, is DTGVSQNPRHKITKRGQNVTFRCDPISEHNRLYWYRQTLGQGPEFLTYFQNEAQLEKSRLLSDRFSAERPKGSFSTLEIQRTEQGDSAMYLCASSSPDSSNYGYTFGSGTRLTVV.

This clone was found once. The chain has TRBV5-1 and TRBJ1-6; D remains ambiguous. The germline V gene has CDR1 SGHRS and CDR2 YFSETQ. V lost 0 bases and J 8 bases, leaving 15 bases between the germline ends. CDR3 length: 16 amino acids. CDR3 sequence: CASSLAPGPGDSPLHF. CDR3 coding DNA: TGCGCCAGCAGCTTGGCCCCGGGCCCCGGGGATTCACCCCTCCACTTT.

This chain connects TRBV24-1 to TRBJ2-2; possibly TRBD2 for D (5 bases). This CDR3 has 13 residues. CDR1 is KGHDR and CDR2 is SFDVKD in the germline V gene. The V end was cut by 5 bases, the J end by 6 bases, with 9 bases between. The CDR3, as DNA: TGTGCCACCAGTGTCTTGGAGGCCGGGGAGCTGTTTTTT. Translation: CATSVLEAGELFF.

The J gene is TRBJ2-6, the V gene TRBV10-1; the match to TRBD1 covers 7 bases. Trimming cost V 7 bases and J 2 bases; bases outside gene matches: 5. CDR1 is WNHNN, CDR2 SYGVQD, per germline (reference sequence). The CDR3 is made up of 15 amino acids. The CDR3 is CASTVQGPGANVLTF. Here the CDR3 DNA reads TGCGCCAGCACCGTACAGGGGCCTGGGGCCAACGTCCTGACTTTC.

The V call is TRBV7-3, the J call TRBJ2-3; D remains unclear. In germline, CDR1 is SGHTA, CDR2 FQGTGA. Deletions cut 0 bases from V and 3 bases from J, with 7 bases between. There are 14 residues in the CDR3. The CDR3 DNA reads as TGTGCCAGCAGCTTAACCGTCAGTACAGATACGCAGTATTTT. It yields the protein CASSLTVSTDTQYF.

A remark on this clone: One end of the junction varies from germline; a read error may be responsible. The chain has TRBV10-2 and TRBJ2-5, with D perhaps TRBD1 (6 bases). This CDR3 region has 15 residues. Germline values: CDR1 WSHSY, CDR2 SAAADI. CDR3 sequence (DNA): TGCGCCACCAGTGGGGGTAGGGGGAATCAAGAGACCCAGTACTTC. Encoded protein: CATSGGRGNQETQYF.

This chain joins TRBV11-2 and TRBJ1-2; 10 bases line up with TRBD1. Germline V gene sequence: CDR1 SGHAT, CDR2 FQNNGV. The CDR3 sequence is 15 residues long. J lost 5 bases, V lost 5 bases, and 8 bases had no gene match. The CDR3 DNA follows: TGTGCCAGCAGCCGGGACAGGGGCCCCTGGTATGGCTACACCTTC. Its protein is CASSRDRGPWYGYTF.

The chain links TRBV28 to TRBJ1-3; D not certain. Trimming shortened V by 3 bases and J by 3 bases, and 12 bases separated the two germline ends. Germline CDR1 and CDR2: MDHEN and SYDVKM. This CDR3 comprises 15 residues. The CDR3 loop is CASSLIWGVGNTIYF. The CDR3 nucleotides are TGTGCCAGCAGTTTGATTTGGGGAGTTGGAAACACCATATATTTT.